This T cell receptor (beta chain) was recovered during a study of CD8+ T cells in alopecia areata. Study as a whole: Tofacitinib was taken orally by treated patients, and the dose was 5 to 10 mg twice daily. General study findings and limits: Sequences from scalp samples also cover resident alphabeta T cells of normal skin. Given one nonresponder, whether baseline CD8+ expansion relates to response remains uncertain.

Treatment defined: oral pan-JAK inhibitor, 5-10 mg twice daily. RNA, once extracted, was reverse transcribed into cDNA for use as the sequencing template. Sequencing used immunoSEQ multiplex PCR; TCRdb keeps in-frame clones, though not all of them. Among about 120,000 clones listed, 53% were seen once. Regarding this clone: Antigen specificity is unknown.

Sequences were derived from CD4+ T cells sorted from blood, sampled at week 4, from a patient treated with tofacitinib. The clonotype was recovered from a human donor with alopecia areata.

The CDR3 DNA sequence: TGTGCCATCAGTGAGGGGGGAGGAGAGACCCAGTACTTC. Translated, it gives CAISEGGGETQYF. The chain has TRBV10-3 and TRBJ2-5; perhaps TRBD2 as D (6 bases). CDR1 is ENHRY, CDR2 SYGVKD, per germline. V shed 2 bases and J shed 4 bases, with 8 bases lying between them. CDR3 length equals 13 residues.